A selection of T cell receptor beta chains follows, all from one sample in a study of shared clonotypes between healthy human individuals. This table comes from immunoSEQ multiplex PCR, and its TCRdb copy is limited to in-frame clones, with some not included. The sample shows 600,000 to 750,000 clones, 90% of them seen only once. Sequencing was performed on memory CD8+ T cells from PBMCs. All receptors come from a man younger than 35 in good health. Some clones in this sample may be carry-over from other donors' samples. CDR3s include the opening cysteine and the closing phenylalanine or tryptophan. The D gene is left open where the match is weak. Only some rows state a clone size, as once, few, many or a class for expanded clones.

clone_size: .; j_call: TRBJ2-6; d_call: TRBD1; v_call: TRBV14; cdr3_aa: CASSFRQGAAGANVLTF; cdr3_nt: TGTGCCAGCAGCTTTCGACAGGGGGCGGCCGGGGCCAACGTCCTGACTTTC
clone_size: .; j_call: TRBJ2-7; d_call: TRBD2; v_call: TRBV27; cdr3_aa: CASSLSGRLAYEQYF; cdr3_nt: TGTGCCAGCAGTTTGAGCGGGAGGTTAGCCTACGAGCAGTACTTC
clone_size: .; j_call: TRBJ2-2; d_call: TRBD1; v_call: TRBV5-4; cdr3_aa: CASSTGTANTGELFF; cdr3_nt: TGTGCCAGCAGCACGGGGACAGCGAACACCGGGGAGCTGTTTTTT
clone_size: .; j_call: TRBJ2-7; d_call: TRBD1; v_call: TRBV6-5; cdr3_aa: CASSSQGQVSYEQYF; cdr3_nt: TGTGCCAGCAGTTCCCAAGGACAGGTCTCCTACGAGCAGTACTTC
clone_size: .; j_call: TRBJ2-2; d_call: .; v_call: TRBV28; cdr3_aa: CASREESGELFF; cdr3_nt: TGTGCCAGCAGGGAGGAGAGCGGGGAGCTGTTTTTT
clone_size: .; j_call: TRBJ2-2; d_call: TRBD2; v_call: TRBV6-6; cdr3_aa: CAIPGTSGNELFF; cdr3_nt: TGTGCCATCCCGGGGACTAGCGGGAATGAGCTGTTTTTT
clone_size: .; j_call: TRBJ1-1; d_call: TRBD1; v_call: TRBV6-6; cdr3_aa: CASDDRGYTEAFF; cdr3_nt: TGTGCCAGCGATGACAGGGGATACACTGAAGCTTTCTTT
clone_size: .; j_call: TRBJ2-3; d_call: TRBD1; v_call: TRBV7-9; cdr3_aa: CASSLWDSLGDTQYF; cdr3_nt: TGTGCCAGCAGCTTATGGGACAGTTTAGGAGATACGCAGTATTTT
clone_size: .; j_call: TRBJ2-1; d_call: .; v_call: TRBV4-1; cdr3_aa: CASSLYKGFDEQFF; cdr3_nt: TGCGCCAGCAGCCTCTACAAGGGCTTCGATGAGCAGTTCTTC
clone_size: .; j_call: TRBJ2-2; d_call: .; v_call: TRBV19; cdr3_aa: CASSWDTGELFF; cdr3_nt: TGTGCCAGTAGTTGGGACACCGGGGAGCTGTTTTTT
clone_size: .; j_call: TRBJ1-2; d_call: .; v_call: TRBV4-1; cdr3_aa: CASSLLRGANYGYTF; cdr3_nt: TGCGCCAGCAGCCTGTTGAGGGGGGCGAACTATGGCTACACCTTC
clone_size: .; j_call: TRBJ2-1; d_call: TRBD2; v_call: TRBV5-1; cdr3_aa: CASSSSGRPIDEQFF; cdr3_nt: TGCGCCAGCAGCTCTAGCGGGAGGCCCATAGATGAGCAGTTCTTC
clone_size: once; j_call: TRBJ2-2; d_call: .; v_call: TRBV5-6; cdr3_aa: CASSWGHLNTGELFF; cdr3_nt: TGTGCCAGCAGCTGGGGACATTTGAACACCGGGGAGCTGTTTTTT
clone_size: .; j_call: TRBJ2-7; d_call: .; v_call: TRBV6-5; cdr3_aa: CASSWGPAPSYEQYF; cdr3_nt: TGTGCCAGCAGTTGGGGGCCGGCACCCTCCTACGAGCAGTACTTC
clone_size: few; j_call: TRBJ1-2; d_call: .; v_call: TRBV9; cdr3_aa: CASNLGQSYGYTF; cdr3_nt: TGTGCCAGCAATTTAGGACAGTCCTATGGCTACACCTTC